This T cell receptor (beta chain) is from a study of shared clonotypes between healthy human individuals. Study-level points and caveats: With few donors, the genetic and exposure-history diversity represented was limited.

The study ran the assay at deep level. Clones were sequenced by immunoSEQ multiplex PCR, and TCRdb holds only the in-frame ones, with some missing. The data contain millions of clones, more than 90% of them singletons. As regards this clone: Its antigen is as yet unknown.

The CDR3 runs to 14 residues. The V end was cut by 2 bases, the J end by 7 bases, with 16 bases between. Germline CDR1 reads SGHNT; CDR2 reads YYREEE (reference sequence). The rearrangement uses TRBV5-4 and TRBJ2-7; perhaps TRBD1 as D (5 bases). This TCR was recovered from a man between 18 and 35 years old in good health. The sample comprised naive CD4+ T cells sorted from blood. Subset here: CD45RA+ positively selected. The CDR3 DNA is TGTGCCAGCAGCTTAGGGGTCCGAACTGGAGAGCAGTACTTC. Its translation is CASSLGVRTGEQYF.